This TCR beta chain came from a study of blood T cell repertoires in COVID-19. Study information: Samples came from the United States, Italy and Spain, spanning acute and convalescent COVID-19. Sample material is recorded as cDNA or gDNA derived from T cells, B-cell-depleted T cells, or PBMCs.

Assay: immunoSEQ multiplex PCR; the TCRdb copy retains only in-frame clones and omits some. The table shows about 150,000 clones, with 87% occurring only once. V gave up 4 bases and J gave up 2 bases, with 19 bases separating them. The CDR3 sequence is 16 residues long. Germline CDR1 SGHRS, CDR2 YFSETQ. Participant age was roughly 18 to 100 years, and participants resided in approximately 25 US areas. Within 2 weeks before study entry, exposed participants met a COVID-19 case. Source material: PBMCs or T cells enriched from blood (not recorded which). The gene calls are TRBV5-1 and TRBJ2-7; possibly TRBD1 for D (6 bases). This receptor was taken from a woman between 40 and 50 years old who had been exposed to COVID-19. The CDR3 coding sequence is TGCGCCAGCAGCAGACAGACAGGTCAGGCGGCCTACGAGCAGTACTTC. Its protein product is CASSRQTGQAAYEQYF.